This note documents a single TCR beta chain sequence. The antigen is unknown. This specimen belongs to a study of post-analysis software for immune sequencing data. Study results and limitations: In patients, TRBV5-6, TRBV5-1 and TRBV20-1 belonged to five TRBV segments found more frequently than in controls. Controls had significantly higher normalized Chao1 diversity than multiple sclerosis patients.

Germline V gene lookup returns CDR1 SGHTA and CDR2 FQGTGA. The V gene end was trimmed by 0 bases and the J gene end by 5 bases; junction bases not matched to a gene: 6. The length of the CDR3 is 15 residues. Each TCR beta cDNA library carried unique molecular identifiers. MiXCR, applied by TCRdb to the PCR reads, yields one record per CDR3 protein. This sample has around 260,000 distinct CDR3 sequences, with 36% found just once. This TCR came from a girl aged 10 to 17 with multiple sclerosis. The chain is built from TRBV7-3 and TRBJ2-7; 8 bases agree with TRBD1. Material: blood. The CDR3 DNA sequence: TGTGCCAGCAGCTTAACGCGACAGGGGTTTAACGAGCAGTACTTC. Amino acids: CASSLTRQGFNEQYF.